Presented here are 3 T cell receptor beta chains from one specimen sequenced in a study of technical replicates of blood from a few donors (dated by TCRdb to between 2016 and 2019). Library preparation used the immunoSEQ multiplex PCR assay. This immuneACCESS table, as held by TCRdb, lists in-frame sequences with V and J called but not all clones. Of the missing ones, under half trace to an unresolved V gene in checked studies; the others have no known cause. For this sample there are fewer than 100,000 clones; about 95% appear just once. Over 0.25% of the sample belongs to the ten largest clones. Sequenced input: T cells isolated from PBMCs. These receptors all come from a human donor in good health.

The chain employs TRBV11-3 and TRBJ2-3, with TRBD2 matching 11 bases. With V trimmed by 1 base and J by 0 bases, 0 bases remained unmatched. This CDR3 has 16 residues. From germline, CDR1 is SGHNT and CDR2 YENEEA. This CDR3 is CASSLGTSGSTDTQYF. The CDR3 nucleotides read TGTGCCAGCAGCTTAGGGACTAGCGGGAGCACAGATACGCAGTATTTT. The whole variable domain, filled in from reference TRBV11-3 and TRBJ2-3, reads EAGVVQSPRYKIIEKKQPVAFWCNPISGHNTLYWYLQNLGQGPELLIRYENEEAVDDSQLPKDRFSAERLKGVDSTLKIQPAELGDSAVYLCASSLGTSGSTDTQYFGPGTRLTVL.

This sequence joins TRBV14 and TRBJ1-4, with TRBD1 matching 9 bases. CDR1 SGHDN and CDR2 FVKESK come from the germline V gene. CDR3 size: 17 residues. With V trimmed by 1 base and J by 5 bases, 8 bases remained unmatched. The CDR3 sequence is CASSQVPGQGGNEKLFF. In nucleotides, the CDR3 is TGTGCCAGCAGCCAAGTCCCGGGACAGGGTGGAAATGAAAAACTGTTTTTT.

About this clone itself: The junction shows a germline mismatch at one end, possibly a read error. The V gene is TRBV6-1, the J gene TRBJ2-7; 8 positions match TRBD2. The CDR3 sequence is 16 residues long. Germline CDR1 is MNHNS and CDR2 is SASEGT. The chain's CDR3 is CASSESEGLASGSYDF. CDR3 sequence (DNA): TGTGCCAGCAGTGAATCAGAGGGTCTCGCTAGCGGGTCCTATGACTTC.